These T cell receptor beta chains were read from a single sample in a study of CD8+CD57+ T cells in acquired aplastic anemia. From the reads, TCRdb called clonotypes with MiXCR, one entry per CDR3 protein. The sample gives about 81,000 distinct CDR3 sequences, approximately 46% of which show up once; 66% is in the top ten. The sequenced sample was sorted CD4+, CD8+, or CD8+CD57+ T cells (not recorded which) from PBMCs. These TCRs come from a human donor in good health, serving as a control. The CDR3 runs from the conserved cysteine through the conserved F or W. The D gene is left open where the match is weak. Clone sizes are given selectively: once, few, many, or a class where the clone is expanded.

j_gene: TRBJ2-3
d_gene: TRBD1
v_gene: TRBV24-1
abundance: NA
CDR3nt: TGTGCCACCAGTGATTTGCGAGACAGGGCAGGGGATACGCAGTATTTT
CDR3aa: CATSDLRDRAGDTQYF

j_gene: TRBJ2-3
d_gene: NA
v_gene: TRBV7-2
abundance: NA
CDR3nt: TGTGCCAGCAGCTTAGCGGGACAAGGGGGACCCACAGATACGCAGTATTTT
CDR3aa: CASSLAGQGGPTDTQYF

j_gene: TRBJ2-1
d_gene: TRBD2
v_gene: TRBV13
abundance: few
CDR3nt: TGTGCCAGCAGCTTAGGGACTAGCGCTTACAATGAGCAGTTCTTC
CDR3aa: CASSLGTSAYNEQFF

j_gene: TRBJ1-2
d_gene: NA
v_gene: TRBV25-1
abundance: many
CDR3nt: TGTGCCAGCAGTGAAGGAGGGTCCAACTATGGCTACACCTTC
CDR3aa: CASSEGGSNYGYTF

j_gene: TRBJ1-2
d_gene: NA
v_gene: TRBV13
abundance: many
CDR3nt: TGTGCCAGCAGCTTGGGCGGGGGGGACGGCTACACCTTC
CDR3aa: CASSLGGGDGYTF

j_gene: TRBJ1-2
d_gene: TRBD1
v_gene: TRBV29-1
abundance: NA
CDR3nt: TGCAGCGTATCGGACAGGGACTCCTATGGCTACACCTTC
CDR3aa: CSVSDRDSYGYTF

j_gene: TRBJ2-4
d_gene: NA
v_gene: TRBV12-3/TRBV12-4
abundance: NA
CDR3nt: TGTGCCAGCACAATGGGTGGGAGCTTCAACATTCAGTACTTC
CDR3aa: CASTMGGSFNIQYF

j_gene: TRBJ2-3
d_gene: TRBD1
v_gene: TRBV9
abundance: many
CDR3nt: TGTGCCAGCAGCGCATTCACAGGGGTAGTCACAGATACGCAGTATTTT
CDR3aa: CASSAFTGVVTDTQYF

j_gene: TRBJ2-3
d_gene: TRBD2
v_gene: TRBV19
abundance: many
CDR3nt: TGTGCCAGTAGTATATGGGGGGGGGGTACAGATACGCAGTATTTT
CDR3aa: CASSIWGGGTDTQYF

j_gene: TRBJ2-1
d_gene: TRBD1
v_gene: TRBV2
abundance: NA
CDR3nt: TGTGCCAGCAGGGAGACCAGCGGGACAGGGTGGAATGAGCAGCTCTTC
CDR3aa: CASRETSGTGWNEQLF

j_gene: TRBJ1-3
d_gene: TRBD1
v_gene: TRBV29-1
abundance: NA
CDR3nt: TGCAGCGCCTCGCGGGACAGTGCCTCTGGAAACACCATATATTTT
CDR3aa: CSASRDSASGNTIYF

j_gene: TRBJ1-1
d_gene: NA
v_gene: TRBV19
abundance: many
CDR3nt: TGTGCCAGTAGCGAGCGGGGGACTGAAGCTTTCTTT
CDR3aa: CASSERGTEAFF

j_gene: TRBJ1-5
d_gene: NA
v_gene: TRBV2
abundance: NA
CDR3nt: TGTGCCAGCAGCCAACACGATCAGCCCCAGCATTTT
CDR3aa: CASSQHDQPQHF

j_gene: TRBJ1-5
d_gene: NA
v_gene: TRBV30
abundance: NA
CDR3nt: TGTGCCTGGGGGCTAGGCAATCAGCCCCAGCATTTT
CDR3aa: CAWGLGNQPQHF

j_gene: TRBJ1-2
d_gene: NA
v_gene: TRBV9
abundance: many
CDR3nt: TGTGCCAGCAGCGTAGGGTCAGGGAGCTATGGCTACACCTTC
CDR3aa: CASSVGSGSYGYTF

j_gene: TRBJ2-3
d_gene: NA
v_gene: TRBV4-1
abundance: NA
CDR3nt: TGCGCCAGCAGCCGCCGGACAGATCGCACAGATACGCAGTATTTT
CDR3aa: CASSRRTDRTDTQYF

j_gene: TRBJ1-6
d_gene: NA
v_gene: TRBV4-1
abundance: many
CDR3nt: TGCGCCAGCAGCCAACGTGGAGAGAATTCACCCCTCCACTTT
CDR3aa: CASSQRGENSPLHF

j_gene: TRBJ2-3
d_gene: TRBD2
v_gene: TRBV25-1
abundance: many
CDR3nt: TGTGCCAGCAGCGGATTTTTGGCGGGAGAGGGGCCAGATACGCAGTATTTT
CDR3aa: CASSGFLAGEGPDTQYF

j_gene: TRBJ1-6
d_gene: TRBD1
v_gene: TRBV20-1
abundance: NA
CDR3nt: TGCAGTGCTGGCCAATCGACAGGGAACTCACCCCTCCACTTT
CDR3aa: CSAGQSTGNSPLHF

j_gene: TRBJ2-7
d_gene: NA
v_gene: TRBV2
abundance: few
CDR3nt: TGTGCCAGCAGTGATGATGTGGGAGAAGTCCCCTACGAGCAGTACTTC
CDR3aa: CASSDDVGEVPYEQYF

j_gene: TRBJ2-5
d_gene: TRBD2
v_gene: TRBV7-8
abundance: NA
CDR3nt: TGTGCCAGCAGCCAAGGAAGCGGGAATGTGAGGCGAGAGACCCAGTACTTC
CDR3aa: CASSQGSGNVRRETQYF

j_gene: TRBJ1-1
d_gene: NA
v_gene: TRBV29-1
abundance: many
CDR3nt: TGCAGCGCTACAGTGAACACTGAAGCTTTCTTT
CDR3aa: CSATVNTEAFF

j_gene: TRBJ2-7
d_gene: NA
v_gene: TRBV24-1
abundance: many
CDR3nt: TGTGCCACCAGTGATCGGACAAGCTCCTACGAGCAGTACTTC
CDR3aa: CATSDRTSSYEQYF

j_gene: TRBJ1-1
d_gene: NA
v_gene: TRBV27
abundance: NA
CDR3nt: TGTGCCAGCAGTACGATCCCTACCATGAACACTGAAGCTTTCTTT
CDR3aa: CASSTIPTMNTEAFF

j_gene: TRBJ1-5
d_gene: NA
v_gene: TRBV3-1
abundance: few
CDR3nt: TGTGCCAGCAGCCAAGGGTTAGGCTCGGGTCAGCCCCAGCATTTT
CDR3aa: CASSQGLGSGQPQHF

j_gene: TRBJ1-2
d_gene: TRBD1
v_gene: TRBV24-1
abundance: few
CDR3nt: TGTGCCACCAGTGAATCGGGGACAGGGGGACTAGACGGCTACACCTTC
CDR3aa: CATSESGTGGLDGYTF

j_gene: TRBJ1-6
d_gene: NA
v_gene: TRBV7-9
abundance: many
CDR3nt: TGTGCCAGCAGCTTGTACCGAAGCTCACCCCTCCACTTT
CDR3aa: CASSLYRSSPLHF

j_gene: TRBJ1-2
d_gene: NA
v_gene: TRBV24-1
abundance: few
CDR3nt: TGTGCCACCAGTGATTTTGGCTATGGCTACACCTTC
CDR3aa: CATSDFGYGYTF

j_gene: TRBJ1-2
d_gene: NA
v_gene: TRBV5-1
abundance: NA
CDR3nt: TGCGCCAGCAGCTCCGGGACACACATTTATAACTATGGCTACACCTTC
CDR3aa: CASSSGTHIYNYGYTF

j_gene: TRBJ1-1
d_gene: NA
v_gene: TRBV5-5
abundance: NA
CDR3nt: TGTGCCAGCAGCTTTGCCGGAGGGTTGGAAGCTTTCTTT
CDR3aa: CASSFAGGLEAFF

j_gene: TRBJ1-2
d_gene: NA
v_gene: TRBV7-8
abundance: once
CDR3nt: TGTGCCAGCAGCGTCAGGGGTGCTAACTATGGCTACACCTTC
CDR3aa: CASSVRGANYGYTF

j_gene: TRBJ2-7
d_gene: TRBD1
v_gene: TRBV7-6
abundance: many
CDR3nt: TGTGCCAGCAGCAAGGGGACAGAGGGGGACATCTACGAGCAGTACTTC
CDR3aa: CASSKGTEGDIYEQYF

j_gene: TRBJ1-1
d_gene: TRBD1
v_gene: TRBV6-2/TRBV6-3
abundance: NA
CDR3nt: TGTGCCGTAGGACAGGGGCGGAACACTGAAGCTTTCTTT
CDR3aa: CAVGQGRNTEAFF

j_gene: TRBJ1-6
d_gene: NA
v_gene: TRBV7-2
abundance: many
CDR3nt: TGTGCCAGCAGCTTAAAGGACACAAATAATTCACCCCTCCACTTT
CDR3aa: CASSLKDTNNSPLHF

j_gene: TRBJ1-2
d_gene: NA
v_gene: TRBV7-2
abundance: NA
CDR3nt: TGTGCCAGCAGCCCAGGTCCCACAGGGCACTATGGCTACACCTTC
CDR3aa: CASSPGPTGHYGYTF

j_gene: TRBJ2-7
d_gene: TRBD2
v_gene: TRBV5-1
abundance: few
CDR3nt: TGCGCCAGCAGCAACCGGGGCTACCGGGACTACACGCTTTTCGAGCAGTACTTC
CDR3aa: CASSNRGYRDYTLFEQYF

j_gene: TRBJ1-6
d_gene: TRBD1
v_gene: TRBV7-2
abundance: many
CDR3nt: TGTGCCAGCAGCCTAGCAGGACAGGGCCCCAATTCACCCCTCCACTTT
CDR3aa: CASSLAGQGPNSPLHF

j_gene: TRBJ1-1
d_gene: TRBD1
v_gene: TRBV5-5
abundance: NA
CDR3nt: TGTGCCAGCAGCTTTTGGACAGGGCACACTGAAGCTTTCTTT
CDR3aa: CASSFWTGHTEAFF

j_gene: TRBJ2-6
d_gene: NA
v_gene: TRBV19
abundance: many
CDR3nt: TGTGCCAGTAGTATAGCTACTGGGGCCAACGTCCTGACTTTC
CDR3aa: CASSIATGANVLTF

j_gene: TRBJ1-1
d_gene: NA
v_gene: TRBV27
abundance: few
CDR3nt: TGTGCCAGCAGAGGGTTTCTCACTGAAGCTTTCTTT
CDR3aa: CASRGFLTEAFF

j_gene: TRBJ2-3
d_gene: NA
v_gene: TRBV25-1
abundance: few
CDR3nt: TGTGCCAGCAGTAGGACAACTAGCACAGATACGCAGTATTTT
CDR3aa: CASSRTTSTDTQYF

j_gene: TRBJ2-7
d_gene: NA
v_gene: TRBV25-1
abundance: NA
CDR3nt: TGTGCCAGCAGCTTAACCCCCGGCAGTAGCTCCTACGAGCAGTACTTC
CDR3aa: CASSLTPGSSSYEQYF

j_gene: TRBJ1-1
d_gene: NA
v_gene: TRBV12-3/TRBV12-4
abundance: NA
CDR3nt: TGTGCCAGCGGTCCGGACGTAAACACTGAAGCTTTCTTT
CDR3aa: CASGPDVNTEAFF

j_gene: TRBJ2-7
d_gene: TRBD1
v_gene: TRBV11-2
abundance: many
CDR3nt: TGTGCCAGCAGCATAGGGACAGCCTACGAGCAGTACTTC
CDR3aa: CASSIGTAYEQYF

j_gene: TRBJ2-3
d_gene: NA
v_gene: TRBV5-6
abundance: once
CDR3nt: TGTGCCAGCAGCGAAAGGTTCCGGGACGACAGCACAGATACGCAGTATTTT
CDR3aa: CASSERFRDDSTDTQYF

j_gene: TRBJ1-2
d_gene: NA
v_gene: TRBV11-3
abundance: many
CDR3nt: TGTGCCAGCAGCTTACTGGGAGGCGGGGGCTACACCTTC
CDR3aa: CASSLLGGGGYTF

j_gene: TRBJ1-1
d_gene: NA
v_gene: TRBV25-1
abundance: NA
CDR3nt: TGTGCCAGCGGACACACAGGGATCACTGAAGCTTTCTTT
CDR3aa: CASGHTGITEAFF

j_gene: TRBJ2-5
d_gene: TRBD2
v_gene: TRBV9
abundance: NA
CDR3nt: TGTGCCAGCAGCGCCGGCGGGGGGGGGTACCAAGAGACCCAGTACTTC
CDR3aa: CASSAGGGGYQETQYF

j_gene: TRBJ2-7
d_gene: NA
v_gene: TRBV12-3/TRBV12-4
abundance: many
CDR3nt: TGTGCCAGCAGTTTCGCCACAGGGGACTTATACGAGCAGTACTTC
CDR3aa: CASSFATGDLYEQYF

j_gene: TRBJ1-1
d_gene: TRBD1
v_gene: TRBV7-8
abundance: few
CDR3nt: TGTGCCAGCAGCTTCGGACAGGGGAGCACTGAAGCTTTCTTT
CDR3aa: CASSFGQGSTEAFF

j_gene: TRBJ2-7
d_gene: TRBD2
v_gene: TRBV19
abundance: many
CDR3nt: TGTGCCAGTAGTATATCCGGGACTAGTCGCGAGCAGTACTTC
CDR3aa: CASSISGTSREQYF

j_gene: TRBJ1-5
d_gene: TRBD1
v_gene: TRBV19
abundance: NA
CDR3nt: TGTGCCAGTAGTATTTACGCCGGGGGACAGAGTAATCAGCCCCAGCATTTT
CDR3aa: CASSIYAGGQSNQPQHF

j_gene: TRBJ1-1
d_gene: NA
v_gene: TRBV9
abundance: many
CDR3nt: TGTGCCAGCAGCGACCTGGGGTCAAGAGGAGAAGCTTTCTTT
CDR3aa: CASSDLGSRGEAFF

j_gene: TRBJ2-7
d_gene: NA
v_gene: TRBV15
abundance: NA
CDR3nt: TGTGCCACCAGCAGCTACTGGGCCTACGAGCAGTACTTC
CDR3aa: CATSSYWAYEQYF

j_gene: TRBJ2-5
d_gene: NA
v_gene: TRBV11-2
abundance: NA
CDR3nt: TGTGCCAGCAGCTTATACGTACAAGAGACCCAGTACTTC
CDR3aa: CASSLYVQETQYF

j_gene: TRBJ2-1
d_gene: NA
v_gene: TRBV11-3
abundance: many
CDR3nt: TGTGCCAGCAGCTCCCTGGCCTACAATGAGCAGTTCTTC
CDR3aa: CASSSLAYNEQFF